These 12 T cell receptor beta chains were sequenced from one sample in a study of Ad26.COV2.S vaccination and SARS-CoV-2 variants. The protocol was immunoSEQ multiplex PCR, while the TCRdb copy is restricted to in-frame clones and leaves out a portion. The sample gives around 350,000 clones, about 90% of which show up once; about 3.9% is in the top ten. The sample in question was peripheral blood, obtained after recovery from COVID-19. The receptors stem from a human donor who had recovered from COVID-19.

The rearrangement uses TRBV2 and TRBJ1-2; 9 nucleotides agree with TRBD1. The junction had 3 bases not matched to a gene; V was cut back by 5 bases and J by 2 bases. CDR1 and CDR2 from the germline V gene are SNHLY and FYNNEI. This CDR3 has 14 amino acids. For the CDR3, the DNA is TGTGCCAGCAGTACCGGACAGGGGAACTATGGCTACACCTTC. Its protein product is CASSTGQGNYGYTF. Full variable domain (remainder filled in from reference TRBV2 and TRBJ1-2): EPEVTQTPSHQVTQMGQEVILRCVPISNHLYFYWYRQILGQKVEFLVSFYNNEISEKSEIFDDQFSVERPDGSNFTLKIRSTKLEDSAMYFCASSTGQGNYGYTFGSGTRLTVV.

V usage is TRBV9 and J usage is TRBJ1-5; the D gene is possibly TRBD1 (5 bases). CDR3 length equals 16 residues. CDR1 and CDR2 (germline): SGDLS, YYNGEE. Deletions cut 3 bases from V and 0 bases from J, with 13 bases between. CDR3 region: CASSEGQTVSNQPQHF. The CDR3 DNA sequence: TGTGCCAGCAGCGAGGGTCAGACAGTTAGCAATCAGCCCCAGCATTTT.

This clone came up once. This sequence joins TRBV3-1 (or the pseudogene TRBV3-2) and TRBJ1-5, with D unclear. The CDR3 has 17 amino acids. Trimming pared 4 bases from V and 3 bases from J, leaving 19 bases between. Germline V gives CDR1 LGHDT, CDR2 YNNKEL (reference sequence). The CDR3 is CASSLSRDGKFNQPQHF. The CDR3 bases are TGTGCCAGCAGCCTGAGCAGAGACGGGAAATTCAATCAGCCCCAGCATTTT.

The gene calls are TRBV27 and TRBJ2-2; 14 bases map to TRBD2. After removal of 5 bases from V and 4 bases from J, the junction contained 12 bases not matched to a gene. This CDR3 comprises 19 residues. In germline, CDR1 is MNHEY, CDR2 SMNVEV (reference sequence). Here the CDR3 reads CASSLTGLAGGRGTGELFF. Here the CDR3 DNA reads TGTGCCAGCAGTCTCACCGGACTAGCGGGGGGTCGCGGCACCGGGGAGCTGTTTTTT.

V usage is TRBV5-4 and J usage is TRBJ1-2; D remains ambiguous. Germline CDR1 reads SGHNT; CDR2 reads YYREEE (reference sequence). The CDR3 is 14 amino acids. V was shortened by 4 bases and J by 8 bases, with 18 bases between the two germline ends. CDR3 in DNA: TGTGCCAGCAGCCGAAGCTGGCCGGCTGGCGGCTACACCTTC. Translation: CASSRSWPAGGYTF.

The V gene is TRBV6-6, the J gene TRBJ1-5; D ambiguous. Germline loops: CDR1 MNHNY, CDR2 SVGAGI (reference sequence). V lost 6 bases, J lost 5 bases, and 11 bases lay in between. The CDR3 sequence is 13 residues long. CDR3 in DNA: TGTGCCAGCAGAACGAGGTCGGATCAGCCCCAGCATTTT. Protein: CASRTRSDQPQHF.

The chain has TRBV7-9 and TRBJ2-7; D is undetermined. The CDR3 is 12 amino acids. CDR1 SEHNR and CDR2 FQNEAQ come from the germline V gene (reference sequence). The V end was cut by 4 bases, the J end by 2 bases, with 6 bases between. The DNA for the CDR3 is TGTGCCAGCAGCTGGGCCGCCTACGAGCAGTACTTC. This translates into CASSWAAYEQYF.

The chain joins TRBV11-2 to TRBJ2-2; 9 nucleotides match TRBD1. Germline loops: CDR1 SGHAT, CDR2 FQNNGV. CDR3 length: 17 amino acids. With V trimmed by 5 bases and J by 6 bases, 13 bases remained unmatched. The CDR3 is CASSPGRDRVTAGELFF. CDR3 nucleotides: TGTGCCAGCAGCCCTGGGCGGGACAGGGTGACCGCCGGGGAGCTGTTTTTT.

The chain carries TRBV3-1 (or the pseudogene TRBV3-2) and TRBJ2-5; 9 nucleotides agree with TRBD1. There are 15 residues in the CDR3. The ends lost 4 bases at V and 4 bases at J; junction bases unmatched: 7. Germline V lookup: CDR1 LGHDT, CDR2 YNNKEL (reference sequence). The CDR3 DNA sequence: TGTGCCAGCAGCCCCCGGGACAGGGTTAGAGAGACCCAGTACTTC. Its protein product is CASSPRDRVRETQYF.

This rearrangement joins TRBV5-6 to TRBJ2-1, with D possibly being TRBD2 (5 bases). This CDR3 spans 16 amino acids. The germline V gene has CDR1 SGHDT and CDR2 YYEEEE. V was shortened by 4 bases and J by 4 bases, with 18 bases between the two germline ends. CDR3 coding DNA: TGTGCCAGCAGCCCCTTTGTGAAGGAGGTTTACAATGAGCAGTTCTTC. Translating it yields CASSPFVKEVYNEQFF.

V usage is TRBV3-1 (or the pseudogene TRBV3-2) and J usage is TRBJ2-7; 7 bases fit TRBD2. The germline V gene has CDR1 LGHDT and CDR2 YNNKEL (reference sequence). The CDR3 spans 15 residues. J lost 2 bases, V lost 1 base, and 5 bases had no gene match. CDR3 loop: CASSQGAGETYEQYF. In DNA, the CDR3 is TGTGCCAGCAGCCAAGGGGCGGGGGAAACCTACGAGCAGTACTTC.

The V and J genes are TRBV6-6 and TRBJ1-5; 9 nucleotides match TRBD1. The trim removed 6 bases at V and 3 bases at J, leaving 3 bases unmatched. Per the germline V gene, CDR1 is MNHNY and CDR2 is SVGAGI (reference sequence). The CDR3 sequence is 14 residues long. In nucleotides, the CDR3 is TGTGCCAGCAGGGTACAGGGGGCCAATCAGCCCCAGCATTTT. Translating it yields CASRVQGANQPQHF.